The sequence of this T cell receptor beta chain was determined in a study of blood T cell repertoires in COVID-19. As for the study in general: Whether acute or convalescent, the COVID-19 samples came from the United States, Italy and Spain. PBMCs, B-cell-depleted T cells, or T cells provided the cDNA or gDNA that made up the material.

For this clone: The same CDR3 can be traced to other DNA sequences in this sample.

Study processing details: For nucleated cells, counts were estimated from reference gene primer amplification. Sequencing used immunoSEQ multiplex PCR; TCRdb keeps in-frame clones, though not all of them. The D gene and trimming were derived from the DNA, and the V and J assignments and clone size from that table. The table lists fewer than 200,000 clones, 85% to 90% of them singletons. V was pared by 4 bases and J by 1 base, with 4 bases between. CDR3 length: 12 amino acids. Sequencing was performed on peripheral blood. This TCR derives from a woman between 18 and 30 years old who had recovered from COVID-19. This chain links TRBV12-3 or TRBV12-4 with TRBJ1-1; D gene uncertain. CDR3 protein: CASSSGNTEAFF. Here the CDR3 DNA reads TGTGCCAGCAGTTCCGGGAACACTGAAGCTTTCTTT.